Given below is one T cell receptor (beta chain) in context. The antigen is not known. Data came from immunoSEQ multiplex PCR; TCRdb stores just in-frame clones and leaves some out. The sample shows about 73,000 clones, 73% of them seen only once. Germline V gene lookup returns CDR1 SGHRS and CDR2 YFSETQ. The CDR3 runs to 15 residues. Trimming left V 4 bases short and J 6 bases short, with 17 bases between. This specimen belongs to a study of vaccination effects on CD4 cells after COVID-19. It was after roughly ten days of culture that CD4+ T cells were isolated. Two doses of either BNT162b2 or mRNA-1273 were given to each participant.

Sequences were derived from CD4+ T cells from PBMCs cultured without peptide, sampled after COVID-19 vaccination. The V gene is TRBV5-1, the J gene TRBJ2-1; the D call may be TRBD1 or TRBD2 (5 bases each). This sequence originates from a human donor who received a COVID-19 vaccine. CDR3 amino acids: CASSPWAGTVNEQFF. The DNA for the CDR3 is TGCGCCAGCAGCCCCTGGGCAGGGACGGTCAATGAGCAGTTCTTC.